These 15 T cell receptor beta chains were sequenced from one sample in a study of type 1 and type 2 diabetes patients. PCR was run on genomic DNA. Multiplex PCR with 30 forward and 13 reverse primers amplified the TCR beta CDR3. TCRdb fed the multiplex PCR reads into MiXCR, producing one record per CDR3 protein. The sample has approximately 260,000 distinct CDR3 sequences, around 47% seen once. Material: peripheral blood mononuclear cells (PBMCs). Every receptor here comes from a man aged 18 to 35 with type 2 diabetes.

V is TRBV28 and J is TRBJ2-7; D perhaps matches TRBD1 (5 bases). Trimming stripped 3 bases from V and 3 bases from J, with 9 bases between. Germline assignment: CDR1 MDHEN and CDR2 SYDVKM. This CDR3 has 13 residues. The CDR3 sequence is CASSLIRDYEQYF. The CDR3 region has the DNA TGTGCCAGCAGTTTGATCAGGGACTACGAGCAGTACTTC.

There are many counts of this clonotype. The V call is TRBV2, the J call TRBJ2-7; no definite D call. Germline V gene lookup returns CDR1 SNHLY and CDR2 FYNNEI. Trimming stripped 6 bases from V and 3 bases from J, with 12 bases between. The CDR3 runs to 13 residues. This chain's CDR3 is CASRDGPIYEQYF. In nucleotides, the CDR3 is TGTGCCAGCAGGGATGGACCTATCTACGAGCAGTACTTC.

Comment on this clonotype: A junction boundary mismatches the germline segment, possibly from a read error. J is TRBJ2-7 and V is TRBV20-1; unclear D gene. This CDR3 has 15 residues. CDR1 is DFQATT and CDR2 is SNEGSKA in the germline V gene (reference sequence). The CDR3 nucleotides are TGCAGTCCTAGTCGTCCGGGTTTTTATGGGTACGAGCAGTACTTC. Translated, it gives CSPSRPGFYGYEQYF.

The chain joins TRBV18 to TRBJ1-2; D may be TRBD1 (6 bases). The CDR3 has 11 residues. Germline V gene lookup returns CDR1 KGHSH and CDR2 LQKENI. V lost 2 bases and J lost 8, with 6 bases in between. DNA of the CDR3: TGTGCCAGCTCACCAAGGGGGGGCTACACCTTC. Its translation: CASSPRGGYTF.

The rearrangement joins TRBV20-1 to TRBJ1-2, with 7 nucleotides matching TRBD1. With 6 bases clipped from V and 8 bases from J, the junction kept 6 bases outside the gene matches. The germline CDR1 and CDR2 sequences are DFQATT and SNEGSKA (reference sequence). This CDR3 has 11 amino acids. CDR3 protein: CSAKGGLGYTF. DNA of the CDR3: TGCAGTGCGAAAGGGGGCTTGGGCTACACCTTC.

The chain is built from TRBV27 and TRBJ2-2; D tentatively reads TRBD1 or TRBD2 (5 bases each). The V end was cut by 6 bases, the J end by 3 bases, with 8 bases between. The CDR3 contains 13 residues. In germline, CDR1 is MNHEY, CDR2 SMNVEV (reference sequence). For the CDR3, the DNA is TGTGCCAGCAGGGGGGTATACACCGGGGAGCTGTTTTTT. It encodes CASRGVYTGELFF.

The rearrangement joins TRBV20-1 to TRBJ2-1, with D maybe TRBD1 (7 bases). Per the germline V gene, CDR1 is DFQATT and CDR2 is SNEGSKA (reference sequence). This CDR3 has 13 residues. Deletions cut 7 bases from V and 5 bases from J, with 15 bases between. The CDR3 DNA reads as TGCAGTGGGCGGGACAGCGGAAACAATGAGCAGTTCTTC. Its translation: CSGRDSGNNEQFF.

This clonotype was recorded a few times. This chain links TRBV9 with TRBJ2-3; D not certain. CDR3 length: 17 amino acids. The V gene lost 4 bases and the J gene lost 0 bases, with 18 bases spanning the gap. Looked up from germline, CDR1 is SGDLS and CDR2 is YYNGEE. CDR3 region: CASSFPLGGSSTDTQYF. The CDR3 DNA sequence: TGTGCCAGCAGCTTCCCCCTCGGCGGATCTAGCACAGATACGCAGTATTTT.

The J gene is TRBJ2-1, the V gene TRBV12-3 or TRBV12-4, with D possibly matching TRBD1 (6 bases). CDR3 length equals 14 residues. The V end was cut by 6 bases, the J end by 8 bases, with 17 bases between. CDR3 nucleotides: TGTGCCAGCAGCGAAATGGTACAGGGAGATGAGCAGTTCTTC. This sequence encodes CASSEMVQGDEQFF.

The chain recombines TRBV5-6 with TRBJ2-7; TRBD2 agrees at 9 bases. CDR3 size: 16 residues. CDR1 and CDR2 (germline): SGHDT, YYEEEE. Germline trimming cut 0 bases from V and 7 bases from J; bases unmatched to any gene: 11. CDR3 amino acids: CASSLGAGGPSVEQYF. CDR3 in DNA: TGTGCCAGCAGCTTGGGAGCGGGAGGCCCTTCCGTTGAGCAGTACTTC.

This chain uses TRBV27 with TRBJ2-7; 9 nucleotides match TRBD1. Unmatched junction bases numbered 7, after V lost 7 bases and J lost 3 bases. CDR3 size: 14 residues. Per the germline V gene, CDR1 is MNHEY and CDR2 is SMNVEV (reference sequence). CDR3 in amino acids: CASKAGTGNYEQYF. CDR3 coding DNA: TGTGCCAGCAAAGCCGGGACAGGGAACTACGAGCAGTACTTC.

As to this clonotype: At one boundary the junction diverges from the germline segment, which might be a read error. The chain uses TRBV20-1 and TRBJ1-4; the D gene is possibly TRBD1 (5 bases). Germline V gene lookup returns CDR1 DFQATT and CDR2 SNEGSKA (reference sequence). CDR3 size: 12 residues. Written as DNA, the CDR3 is TGCAGTGCTGGAGACAGTGATGAAAAACTGTTTTTT. Its protein product is CSAGDSDEKLFF.

This rearrangement joins TRBV5-1 to TRBJ2-7; a possible D gene is TRBD1 (5 bases). This CDR3 is built from 20 residues. Trimming took 5 bases from V and 4 from J, leaving 34 bases between them. CDR1 and CDR2 from the germline V gene are SGHRS and YFSETQ. This CDR3 reads CASSWGEASLGAAWDYEQYF. The CDR3, as DNA: TGCGCCAGCAGTTGGGGCGAGGCTTCGTTAGGGGCGGCGTGGGATTACGAGCAGTACTTC.

This clonotype was seen a handful of times. This rearrangement joins TRBV6-5 to TRBJ2-7; D is possibly TRBD1 or TRBD2 (5 bases each). Trimming stripped 6 bases from V and 4 bases from J, with 16 bases between. Per germline, CDR1 MNHEY and CDR2 SVGAGI. This CDR3 is 14 amino acids long. CDR3 coding DNA: TGTGCCAGCAGCCGAGGGACCCGGAGGTACGAGCAGTACTTC. It specifies CASSRGTRRYEQYF.

J is TRBJ2-1 and V is TRBV18, with TRBD2 identical over 13 bases. Losses at the gene ends were 2 bases for V and 4 bases for J; bases not matched to a gene: 2. The CDR3 totals 16 residues. Germline V gene lookup returns CDR1 KGHSH and CDR2 LQKENI. The CDR3 DNA follows: TGTGCCAGCTCACCAGAGGGACTAGCGGGGTACAATGAGCAGTTCTTC. As protein: CASSPEGLAGYNEQFF.